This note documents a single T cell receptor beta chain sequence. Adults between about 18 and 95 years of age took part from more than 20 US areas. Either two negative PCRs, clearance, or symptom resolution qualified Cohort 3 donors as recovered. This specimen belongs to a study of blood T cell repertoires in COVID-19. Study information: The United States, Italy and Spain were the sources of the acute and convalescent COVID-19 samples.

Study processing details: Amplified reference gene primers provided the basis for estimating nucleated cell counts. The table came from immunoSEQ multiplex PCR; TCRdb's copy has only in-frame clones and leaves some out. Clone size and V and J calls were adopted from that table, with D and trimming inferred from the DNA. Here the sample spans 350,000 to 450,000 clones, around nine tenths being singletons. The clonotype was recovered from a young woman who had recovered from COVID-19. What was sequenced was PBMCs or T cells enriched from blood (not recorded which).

This CDR3 is CASSLRTATGELFF. The CDR3 nucleotides read TGTGCCAGCAGTTTAAGGACAGCTACCGGGGAGCTGTTTTTT. V gene TRBV28 combines with J gene TRBJ2-2; maybe TRBD1 (6 bases). The CDR3 covers 14 residues. Germline V CDR1 and CDR2: MDHEN, SYDVKM. V gave up 2 bases and J gave up 5 bases, with 9 bases separating them.